The T cell receptor beta chain under discussion was sequenced for a study of blood T cells in healthy people across ages. In this sample, this clonotype turned up a few times. Primers used in a second PCR of about 6 to 11 cycles were a sample-barcoded 5' primer and a J-beta primer mix. TCRdb re-derived calls from the 5' RACE reads in MiXCR, one entry per CDR3 protein. Among approximately 2,000,000 distinct CDR3 sequences listed, around 40% were seen once. The CDR3 extends over 15 amino acids. The V and J ends lost 8 bases and 0 bases respectively, with 18 bases between them. The V gene's germline CDR1 is SGHRS and CDR2 YFSETQ.

This TCR was sampled from a human donor in good health. The V and J genes are TRBV5-1 and TRBJ2-7, with D possibly being TRBD1 (6 bases). The sequenced sample was blood. The CDR3 sequence is CASTEGTKSSYEQYF. Written as DNA, the CDR3 is TGCGCCAGTACCGAGGGGACAAAGAGCTCCTACGAGCAGTACTTC.